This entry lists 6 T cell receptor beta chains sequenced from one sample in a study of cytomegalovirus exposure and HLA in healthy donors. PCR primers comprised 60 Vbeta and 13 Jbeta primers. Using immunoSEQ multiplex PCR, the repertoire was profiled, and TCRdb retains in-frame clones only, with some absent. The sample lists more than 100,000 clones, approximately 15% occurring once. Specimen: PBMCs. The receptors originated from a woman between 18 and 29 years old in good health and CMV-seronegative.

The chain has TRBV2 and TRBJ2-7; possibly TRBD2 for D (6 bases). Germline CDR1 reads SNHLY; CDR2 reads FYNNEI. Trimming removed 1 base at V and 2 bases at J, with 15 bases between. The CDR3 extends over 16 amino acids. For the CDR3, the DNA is TGTGCCAGCAGTGAAGTAAGGGGAGGAGGGACCTACGAGCAGTACTTC. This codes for CASSEVRGGGTYEQYF.

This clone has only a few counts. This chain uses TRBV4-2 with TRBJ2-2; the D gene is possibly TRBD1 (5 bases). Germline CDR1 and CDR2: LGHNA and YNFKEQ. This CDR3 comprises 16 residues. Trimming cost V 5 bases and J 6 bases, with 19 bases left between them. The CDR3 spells CASSVEDGAGAGELFF. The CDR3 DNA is TGTGCCAGCAGCGTAGAGGATGGGGCTGGGGCCGGGGAGCTGTTTTTT.

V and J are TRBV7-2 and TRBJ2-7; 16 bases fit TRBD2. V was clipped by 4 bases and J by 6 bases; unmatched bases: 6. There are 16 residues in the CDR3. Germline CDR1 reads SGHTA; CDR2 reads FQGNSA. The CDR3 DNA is TGTGCCAGCAGCTCGGGACTAGCGGGAGGGGTTGGCGAGCAGTACTTC. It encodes CASSSGLAGGVGEQYF. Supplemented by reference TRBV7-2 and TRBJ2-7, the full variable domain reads GAGVSQSPSNKVTEKGKDVELRCDPISGHTALYWYRQSLGQGLEFLIYFQGNSAPDKSGLPSDRFSAERTGGSVSTLTIQRTQQEDSAVYLCASSSGLAGGVGEQYFGPGTRLTVT.

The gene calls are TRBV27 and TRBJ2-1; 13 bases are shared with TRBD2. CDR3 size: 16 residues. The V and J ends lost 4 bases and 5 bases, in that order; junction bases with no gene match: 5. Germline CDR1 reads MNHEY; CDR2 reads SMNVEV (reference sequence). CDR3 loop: CASSSPGLAGNNEQFF. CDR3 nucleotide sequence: TGTGCCAGCAGTTCCCCGGGACTAGCGGGAAACAATGAGCAGTTCTTC.

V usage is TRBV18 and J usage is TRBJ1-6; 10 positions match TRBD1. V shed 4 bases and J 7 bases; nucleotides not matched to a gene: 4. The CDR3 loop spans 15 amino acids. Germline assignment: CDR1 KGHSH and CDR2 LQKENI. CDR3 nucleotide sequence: TGTGCCAGCTCACATCCGGGACAGGGGAATTCACCCCTCCACTTT. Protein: CASSHPGQGNSPLHF.

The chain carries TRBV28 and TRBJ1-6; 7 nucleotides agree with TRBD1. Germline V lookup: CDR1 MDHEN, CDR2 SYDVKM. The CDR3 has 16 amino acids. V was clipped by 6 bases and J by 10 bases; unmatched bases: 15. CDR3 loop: CASRGALHRGWSPLHF. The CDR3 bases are TGTGCCAGCAGGGGCGCGCTCCACAGGGGTTGGTCACCCCTCCACTTT.